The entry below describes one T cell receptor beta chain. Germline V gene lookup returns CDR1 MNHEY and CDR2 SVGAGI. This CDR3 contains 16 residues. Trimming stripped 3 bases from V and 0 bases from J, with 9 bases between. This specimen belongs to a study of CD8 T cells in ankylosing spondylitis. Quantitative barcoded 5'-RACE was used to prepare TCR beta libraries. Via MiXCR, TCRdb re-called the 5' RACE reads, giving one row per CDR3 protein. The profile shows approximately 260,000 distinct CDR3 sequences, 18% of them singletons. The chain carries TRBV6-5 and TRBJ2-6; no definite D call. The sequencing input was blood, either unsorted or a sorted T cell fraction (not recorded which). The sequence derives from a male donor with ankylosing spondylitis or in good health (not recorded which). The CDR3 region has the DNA TGTGCCAGCAGTTATTACGCCATCTCTGGGGCCAACGTCCTGACTTTC. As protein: CASSYYAISGANVLTF.